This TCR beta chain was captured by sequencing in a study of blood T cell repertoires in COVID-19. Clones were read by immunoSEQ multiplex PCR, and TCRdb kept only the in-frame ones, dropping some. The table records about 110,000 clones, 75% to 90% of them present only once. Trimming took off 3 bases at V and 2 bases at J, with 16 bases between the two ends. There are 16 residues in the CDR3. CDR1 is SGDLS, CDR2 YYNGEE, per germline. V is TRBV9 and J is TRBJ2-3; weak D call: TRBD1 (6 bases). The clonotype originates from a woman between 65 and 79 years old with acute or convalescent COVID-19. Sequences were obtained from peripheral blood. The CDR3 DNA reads TGTGCCAGCAGCGGTTCTCTTAGGGGGAACACAGATACGCAGTATTTT. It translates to CASSGSLRGNTDTQYF.